This record concerns one TCR beta chain sequence. The data originate from a study of blood T cell repertoires in COVID-19. Profiled with immunoSEQ multiplex PCR; TCRdb holds only in-frame clones, not every one. The sample has some 350,000 clones, about 90% seen once. Sequences were obtained from PBMCs or T cells enriched from blood (not recorded which). The source of this sequence is a woman in her 30s who had recovered from COVID-19.

The CDR3 region is CASIPRQGYGNTIYF. The CDR3 DNA is TGTGCCAGTATCCCGAGACAGGGCTATGGAAACACCATATATTTT. V gene TRBV19 combines with J gene TRBJ1-3; TRBD1 aligns across 7 bases. The V gene end was trimmed by 7 bases and the J gene end by 3 bases; junction bases not matched to a gene: 9. This CDR3 region has 15 residues. Looked up from germline, CDR1 is LNHDA and CDR2 is SQIVND (reference sequence). Full variable domain (outside the CDR3, taken from reference TRBV19 and TRBJ1-3): DGGITQSPKYLFRKEGQNVTLSCEQNLNHDAMYWYRQDPGQGLRLIYYSQIVNDFQKGDIAEGYSVSREKKESFPLTVTSAQKNPTAFYLCASIPRQGYGNTIYFGEGSWLTVV.